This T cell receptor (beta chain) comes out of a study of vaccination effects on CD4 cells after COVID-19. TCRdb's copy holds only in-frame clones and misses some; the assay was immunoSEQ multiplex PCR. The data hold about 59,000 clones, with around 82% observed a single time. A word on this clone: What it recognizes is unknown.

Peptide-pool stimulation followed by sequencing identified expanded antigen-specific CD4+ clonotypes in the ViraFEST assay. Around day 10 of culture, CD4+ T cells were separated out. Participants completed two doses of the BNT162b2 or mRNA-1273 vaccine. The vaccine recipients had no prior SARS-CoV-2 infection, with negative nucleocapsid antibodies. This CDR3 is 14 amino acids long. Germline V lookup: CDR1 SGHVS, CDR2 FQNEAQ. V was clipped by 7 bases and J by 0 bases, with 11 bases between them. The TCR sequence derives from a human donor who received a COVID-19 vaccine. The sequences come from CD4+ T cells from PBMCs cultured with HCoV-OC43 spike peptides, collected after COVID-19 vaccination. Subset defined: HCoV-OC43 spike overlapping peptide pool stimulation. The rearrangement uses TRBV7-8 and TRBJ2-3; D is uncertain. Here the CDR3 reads CASTRLESTDTQYF. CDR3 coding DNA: TGTGCCAGCACCCGATTGGAGAGCACAGATACGCAGTATTTT. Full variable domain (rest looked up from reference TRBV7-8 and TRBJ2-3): GAGVSQSPRYKVAKRGQDVALRCDPISGHVSLFWYQQALGQGPEFLTYFQNEAQLDKSGLPSDRFFAERPEGSVSTLKIQRTQQEDSAVYLCASTRLESTDTQYFGPGTRLTVL.